The next 7 T cell receptor beta chains were all read from a single sample in a study of T cell repertoires in cytomegalovirus infection. Using its own MiXCR run on the reads, TCRdb lists one record per CDR3 protein. Here the sample spans a few hundred thousand distinct CDR3 sequences, 9.5% being singletons. Source material: PBMCs. These receptors originate from a human donor in good health (CMV status not recorded). Some clones in this sample may be carry-over from other donors' samples.

This sequence joins TRBV6-2 or TRBV6-3 and TRBJ1-2; possible D gene TRBD1, 5 bases. Trimming cost V 8 bases and J 10 bases, with 17 bases left between them. Germline V CDR1 and CDR2: MNHEY, SVGEGT. The CDR3 sequence is 12 residues long. In nucleotides, the CDR3 is TGTGCCAGCGGCCGGGGCCGAGGAAACTACACCTTC. It codes for CASGRGRGNYTF.

This clonotype was counted between two and nine times. V gene TRBV28 combines with J gene TRBJ2-3; 9 positions agree with TRBD2. Germline loops: CDR1 MDHEN, CDR2 SYDVKM. The trim removed 11 bases at V and 5 bases at J, leaving 11 bases unmatched. The CDR3 extends over 14 amino acids. The CDR3 is CAGGASGALDTQYF. The CDR3 DNA reads TGTGCCGGCGGAGCTAGCGGGGCCTTAGATACGCAGTATTTT.

The J gene is TRBJ2-7, the V gene TRBV2; 8 bases are shared with TRBD1. Trimming took 8 bases from V and 5 from J; bases not matched to a gene: 11. This CDR3 has 14 residues. In germline, CDR1 is SNHLY, CDR2 FYNNEI. CDR3 in amino acids: CASVKTGVADEQYF. The CDR3, as DNA: TGTGCCAGCGTTAAGACAGGGGTAGCAGACGAGCAGTACTTC.

This clonotype was detected a few times. The J gene is TRBJ2-7, the V gene TRBV11-2; D might be TRBD1 (5 bases). The CDR3 sequence is 13 residues long. Trimming took off 1 base at V and 9 bases at J, with 13 bases between the two ends. Germline assignment: CDR1 SGHAT and CDR2 FQNNGV. The CDR3 loop reads CASSLGPGPGQYF. The CDR3 DNA is TGTGCCAGCAGCTTAGGCCCAGGGCCGGGGCAGTACTTC.

This clonotype was recorded many times. This chain links TRBV4-3 with TRBJ2-3, with D tentatively TRBD1 (5 bases). CDR1 and CDR2 (germline): LGHNA, YSLEER. V was trimmed by 2 bases and J by 8 bases, leaving 8 bases between them. This CDR3 is 12 amino acids long. The chain's CDR3 is CASSQIQGTQYF. The DNA for the CDR3 is TGCGCCAGCAGCCAAATCCAGGGTACGCAGTATTTT.

This clonotype was observed at least ten times. The chain employs TRBV7-2 and TRBJ2-3; D is undetermined. The germline V gene has CDR1 SGHTA and CDR2 FQGNSA. The CDR3 sequence is 11 residues long. V was pared by 5 bases and J by 7 bases, with 7 bases between. CDR3 sequence (DNA): TGTGCCAGCAGCACCCAATATACGCAGTATTTT. This codes for CASSTQYTQYF.

The V call is TRBV11-2, the J call TRBJ1-6, with TRBD1 as a possible D gene (5 bases). This CDR3 spans 16 amino acids. Germline V CDR1 and CDR2: SGHAT, FQNNGV. Trimming removed 5 bases at V and 10 bases at J, with 21 bases between. The CDR3 nucleotides are TGTGCCAGCAGCCCTAGCAGGGCGGGGTTCGGCTCACCCCTCCACTTT. It encodes CASSPSRAGFGSPLHF.